Presented here are 4 T cell receptor beta chains from one specimen sequenced in a study of blood T cell repertoires in COVID-19. Here immunoSEQ multiplex PCR was the method, and the copy in TCRdb shows in-frame clones only, minus some. The sample records about 200,000 clones, roughly 86% being singletons. Sequencing input: peripheral blood. These receptors all stem from a man between 18 and 29 years old with active or convalescent COVID-19.

V gene TRBV19 combines with J gene TRBJ2-2, with D possibly matching TRBD2 (5 bases). CDR1 and CDR2 from the germline V gene are LNHDA and SQIVND (reference sequence). The V gene lost 3 bases and the J gene lost 3 bases, with 14 bases spanning the gap. There are 16 residues in the CDR3. The CDR3 DNA follows: TGTGCCAGTAGTATGGATAGCACAGCGGACACCGGGGAGCTGTTTTTT. Its translation: CASSMDSTADTGELFF.

V is TRBV18 and J is TRBJ1-2; 11 bases are a match to TRBD1. There are 17 residues in the CDR3. Looked up from germline, CDR1 is KGHSH and CDR2 is LQKENI. V shed 8 bases, J shed 4 bases, and the junction held 15 bases outside the gene matches. CDR3 nucleotide sequence: TGTGCCAGCGCATGGACAGGGGGCTTATCGGAACCCTATGGCTACACCTTC. The encoded protein is CASAWTGGLSEPYGYTF. Using reference TRBV18 and TRBJ1-2 for the parts outside the CDR3, the full variable domain is NAGVMQNPRHLVRRRGQEARLRCSPMKGHSHVYWYRQLPEEGLKFMVYLQKENIIDESGMPKERFSAEFPKEGPSILRIQQVVRGDSAAYFCASAWTGGLSEPYGYTFGSGTRLTVV.

The chain couples TRBV27 to TRBJ1-4; maybe TRBD1 (6 bases). The CDR3 totals 15 residues. The germline gives CDR1 MNHEY, CDR2 SMNVEV (reference sequence). V gave up 4 bases and J gave up 4 bases, with 13 bases separating them. The CDR3 here is CASSSYGQFNEKLFF. The CDR3 nucleotides read TGTGCCAGCAGTTCGTACGGACAGTTTAATGAAAAACTGTTTTTT.

The chain uses TRBV11-1 and TRBJ1-2; D is perhaps TRBD1 (6 bases). Germline CDR1 reads SGHAT; CDR2 reads FQDESV (reference sequence). V was shortened by 2 bases and J by 2 bases, with 6 bases between the two germline ends. The CDR3 has 13 residues. DNA for the CDR3: TGTGCCAGCAGCTTACAGGGGAACTATGGCTACACCTTC. Encoded protein: CASSLQGNYGYTF.